These 18 T cell receptor beta chains share one sample of origin, sequenced in a study of long-term antiretroviral therapy in people with HIV (dated by TCRdb to 2022 to 2024). The immunoSEQ hsTCRB v3.0 assay was used at survey level resolution for TRB variable region sequencing. TCRdb mirrors the immuneACCESS table, restricted to in-frame sequences. Some clones are absent from its copies; in checked studies, under half trace to an unresolved V gene, and the reason for the others is unknown. Within this sample are about 39,000 clones, with 86% of them counted one time only. The ten largest clones take up roughly 4% of the sample. Sequences were derived from unsorted PBMCs, sampled 1.2 years after starting antiretroviral therapy. The origin of the receptors is a woman aged 45-65 years with HIV.

The V and J genes are TRBV28 and TRBJ2-5; D ambiguous. CDR3 size: 11 residues. CDR1 and CDR2 (germline): MDHEN, SYDVKM. Trimming pared 6 bases from V and 4 bases from J, leaving 6 bases between. CDR3 in DNA: TGTGCCAGCAGCCCGGGAGAGACCCAGTACTTC. Amino acid sequence: CASSPGETQYF.

This chain links TRBV19 with TRBJ2-3, with a tentative D call TRBD2 (6 bases). The CDR3 totals 13 residues. Looked up from germline, CDR1 is LNHDA and CDR2 is SQIVND (reference sequence). V shed 3 bases and J shed 3 bases, with 7 bases lying between them. Written as DNA, the CDR3 is TGTGCCAGTAGTATGGGACTTACAGATACGCAGTATTTT. Its protein is CASSMGLTDTQYF.

The chain uses TRBV6-1 and TRBJ2-2; 7 nucleotides match TRBD1. V gave up 5 bases and J gave up 0 bases; unmatched junction bases: 3. CDR1 is MNHNS and CDR2 is SASEGT in the germline V gene. This CDR3 contains 15 residues. CDR3: CASSRGQPNTGELFF. Here the CDR3 DNA reads TGTGCCAGCAGTCGGGGACAGCCGAACACCGGGGAGCTGTTTTTT.

J is TRBJ2-7 and V is TRBV27; no clear D gene. V was clipped by 2 bases and J by 0 bases, with 8 bases between them. CDR1 is MNHEY and CDR2 is SMNVEV in the germline V gene (reference sequence). CDR3 length: 14 amino acids. The CDR3 DNA is TGTGCCAGCAGTTTAAAGTACCTCTCCTACGAGCAGTACTTC. Translation gives CASSLKYLSYEQYF.

This clone is a singleton in its sample. The V call is TRBV2, the J call TRBJ1-5; D possibly corresponds to TRBD1 (5 bases). V was shortened by 6 bases and J by 4 bases, with 13 bases between the two germline ends. CDR3 length equals 14 residues. The germline V gene has CDR1 SNHLY and CDR2 FYNNEI. CDR3 sequence: CASSPRSGNQPQHF. The CDR3 DNA follows: TGTGCCAGCAGCCCGAGGTCAGGGAATCAGCCCCAGCATTTT.

The chain uses TRBV7-8 and TRBJ2-3, with a possible D match to TRBD2 (7 bases). V was trimmed by 7 bases and J by 2 bases, leaving 16 bases between them. This CDR3 region has 15 residues. Germline lookup yields CDR1 SGHVS and CDR2 FQNEAQ. The CDR3 loop reads CASTEVGGVTDTQYF. Here the CDR3 DNA reads TGTGCCAGCACCGAAGTAGGGGGGGTCACAGATACGCAGTATTTT.

J is TRBJ2-1 and V is TRBV19; 10 nucleotides match TRBD2. Germline lookup yields CDR1 LNHDA and CDR2 SQIVND (reference sequence). Trimming cost V 5 bases and J 10 bases; bases outside gene matches: 14. There are 16 residues in the CDR3. The CDR3 DNA reads TGTGCCAGTAGTCCCCTAGCGGGGGTCTCTCGGGAAGAGCAGTTCTTC. Protein sequence: CASSPLAGVSREEQFF.

V and J are TRBV5-6 and TRBJ2-7, with 7 bases fitting TRBD1. V was clipped by 4 bases and J by 9 bases; unmatched bases: 10. This CDR3 comprises 13 residues. Germline CDR1 reads SGHDT; CDR2 reads YYEEEE. The DNA of the CDR3 is TGTGCCAGCAGCCGACAGGGCCCGGTGGGGCAGTACTTC. Residues: CASSRQGPVGQYF.

V gene TRBV10-3 combines with J gene TRBJ1-5; tentatively, D is TRBD1 (6 bases). V lost 2 bases, J lost 5 bases, and 13 bases lay in between. Germline V gives CDR1 ENHRY, CDR2 SYGVKD. CDR3 length: 15 residues. In DNA form, the CDR3 reads TGTGCCATCAGTGAGGCGAGGACAGCTGATCAGCCCCAGCATTTT. It is translated as CAISEARTADQPQHF.

The genes are TRBV4-1 and TRBJ1-1, with unresolved D. CDR1 MGHRA and CDR2 YSYEKL come from the germline V gene. The CDR3 extends over 16 amino acids. The germline V and J ends were trimmed by 1 base and 1 base, with 13 bases remaining between them. For the CDR3, the DNA is TGCGCCAGCAGCCAAGCCGGTGGGCGGGGGAACACTGAAGCTTTCTTT. Amino acid sequence: CASSQAGGRGNTEAFF.

The CDR3 sequence is CAWSVTGVGLSEAFF. CDR3 bases: TGTGCCTGGAGTGTAACCGGGGTAGGATTATCCGAAGCTTTCTTT. This rearrangement joins TRBV30 to TRBJ1-1; D uncertain. Germline CDR1 and CDR2: GTSNPN and SVGIG (reference sequence). This CDR3 has 15 amino acids. Trimming removed 0 bases from V and 8 bases from J, with 19 bases in between.

The chain joins TRBV5-5 to TRBJ2-2, with D perhaps matching TRBD1 (5 bases). The CDR3 length is 17 residues. V lost 0 bases to trimming and J lost 5 bases, with 17 bases between them. Germline CDR1 and CDR2: SGHKS and YYEKEE (reference sequence). This CDR3 reads CASSLANRIPGTGELFF. The CDR3 nucleotides read TGTGCCAGCAGCTTGGCCAACAGGATCCCCGGGACCGGGGAGCTGTTTTTT. Complete variable domain (other parts from reference TRBV5-5 and TRBJ2-2): DAGVTQSPTHLIKTRGQQVTLRCSPISGHKSVSWYQQVLGQGPQFIFQYYEKEERGRGNFPDRFSARQFPNYSSELNVNALLLGDSALYLCASSLANRIPGTGELFFGEGSRLTVL.

The V call is TRBV28, the J call TRBJ1-2; 7 bases are shared with TRBD1. The germline gives CDR1 MDHEN, CDR2 SYDVKM. The CDR3 contains 14 residues. The ends lost 5 bases at V and 4 bases at J; junction bases unmatched: 7. CDR3 DNA sequence: TGTGCCAGCAGTACTACAGGGGATACCTATGGCTACACCTTC. Translating it yields CASSTTGDTYGYTF.

This chain links TRBV4-3 with TRBJ1-4, with 11 bases that match TRBD1. With 4 bases clipped from V and 15 bases from J, the junction kept 10 bases outside the gene matches. In germline, CDR1 is LGHNA, CDR2 YSLEER. This CDR3 is 14 amino acids long. The DNA for the CDR3 is TGCGCCAGCAGCCTTGGACAGGGGGCACGGGACGTGTTTTTT. Amino acid sequence: CASSLGQGARDVFF.

V is TRBV6-6 and J is TRBJ1-1; 7 bases map to TRBD1. Trimming at V came to 1 base and at J to 1 base, leaving 6 bases not matched to a gene. Germline V gene data show CDR1 as MNHNY and CDR2 as SVGAGI (reference sequence). The CDR3 runs 16 residues. CDR3 nucleotide sequence: TGTGCCAGCAGTTACTGGACAGGTGAGGGGAACACTGAAGCTTTCTTT. Translation gives CASSYWTGEGNTEAFF.

The rearrangement uses TRBV7-9 and TRBJ2-1, with D tentatively TRBD1 (6 bases). Germline V gives CDR1 SEHNR, CDR2 FQNEAQ (reference sequence). V was trimmed by 1 base and J by 6 bases, leaving 10 bases between them. The CDR3 loop spans 14 amino acids. The CDR3 coding sequence is TGTGCCAGCAGCTTAGGAACAGGGATCAATGAGCAGTTCTTC. This sequence encodes CASSLGTGINEQFF.

The rearrangement links TRBV5-1 to TRBJ1-4; D gene unclear. Germline assignment: CDR1 SGHRS and CDR2 YFSETQ. This CDR3 has 14 residues. With 2 bases removed from V and 8 bases from J, the gap between germline ends came to 13 bases. The CDR3 is CASSFSPAGEKLFF. DNA for the CDR3: TGCGCCAGCAGCTTTTCCCCCGCGGGCGAAAAACTGTTTTTT.

The chain uses TRBV5-1 and TRBJ1-6; a weak D match, TRBD1 (5 bases). Germline CDR1 SGHRS, CDR2 YFSETQ. V gave up 1 base and J gave up 2 bases, with 7 bases separating them. The CDR3 has 15 residues. CDR3 bases: TGCGCCAGCAGCTTGAGGGGCACCTATAATTCACCCCTCCACTTT. It specifies CASSLRGTYNSPLHF.